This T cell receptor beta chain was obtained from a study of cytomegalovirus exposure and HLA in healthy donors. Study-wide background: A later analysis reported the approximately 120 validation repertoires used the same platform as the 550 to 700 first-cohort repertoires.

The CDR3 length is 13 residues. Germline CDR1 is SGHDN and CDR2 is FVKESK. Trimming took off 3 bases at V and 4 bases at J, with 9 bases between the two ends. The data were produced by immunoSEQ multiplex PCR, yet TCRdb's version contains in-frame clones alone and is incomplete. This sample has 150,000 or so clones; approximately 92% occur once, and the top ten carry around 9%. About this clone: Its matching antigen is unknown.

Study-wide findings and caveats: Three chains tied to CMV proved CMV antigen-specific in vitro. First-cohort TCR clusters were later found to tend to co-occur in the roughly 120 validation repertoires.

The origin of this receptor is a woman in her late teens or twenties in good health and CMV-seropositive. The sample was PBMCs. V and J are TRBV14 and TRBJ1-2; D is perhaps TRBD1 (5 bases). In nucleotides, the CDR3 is TGTGCCAGCAGCCAGGAGGGGTTCTATGGCTACACCTTC. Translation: CASSQEGFYGYTF.